This T cell receptor beta chain is from a study of blood T cell repertoires in COVID-19. Study summary: T cells, B-cell-depleted T cells, or PBMCs supplied cDNA or gDNA.

The CDR3 has 13 amino acids. Germline loops: CDR1 LGHDT, CDR2 YNNKEL (reference sequence). Trimming took 3 bases from V and 3 from J, leaving 9 bases between them. The participants were between about 18 and 89 years old and came from some 23 US areas. In the original analysis: Estimated nucleated cell counts came from reference gene primer amplification. Clones were sequenced by immunoSEQ multiplex PCR, and TCRdb holds only the in-frame ones, with some missing. The V and J calls and the clone size are those of that table, but D and trimming were determined from the DNA. The sample includes some 130,000 clones, 80% to 85% of them seen just once.

Sequencing used PBMCs or T cells enriched from blood (not recorded which). The J gene is TRBJ2-7, the V gene TRBV3-1 (or the pseudogene TRBV3-2), with D hard to call. The TCR sequence derives from a man aged 40-55 years with acute COVID-19. The CDR3 DNA reads as TGTGCCAGCAGCCAGGGCTTCTACTACGAGCAGTACTTC. This sequence encodes CASSQGFYYEQYF.